Listed below are T cell receptor beta chains from one sample, sequenced in a study of blood T cells in healthy people across ages. MiXCR was run by TCRdb on the 5' RACE reads, yielding one entry per CDR3 protein. Of hundreds of thousands of distinct CDR3 sequences listed, around 52% are singletons. The sequenced sample was blood. These receptors originate from a woman older than 75 in good health. Both conserved end residues are part of each CDR3. The D gene is left open where the match is weak. The size field is filled for only some rows; it gives once, few, many or a size class.

j_call,clone_size,d_call,v_call,cdr3_aa,cdr3_nt
TRBJ2-5,-,-,TRBV3-1,CASSFRSIYNEQYF,TGTGCCAGCAGTTTCAGATCAATATACAATGAGCAGTACTTC
TRBJ2-2,few,-,TRBV3-1,CASSQDTGELFF,TGTGCCAGCAGCCAAGACACCGGGGAGCTGTTTTTT
TRBJ2-7,many,-,TRBV5-1,CASSFTSGSSYEQYF,TGCGCCAGCAGCTTTACATCAGGCAGCTCCTACGAGCAGTACTTC
TRBJ2-1,few,-,TRBV6-2/TRBV6-3,CASSYSTGTLGEQFF,TGTGCCAGCAGTTACTCGACCGGGACCTTAGGTGAGCAGTTCTTC
TRBJ2-1,-,-,TRBV10-3,CAINTDSYEQFF,TGTGCCATCAACACGGACTCCTACGAGCAGTTCTTC
TRBJ2-5,once,-,TRBV29-1,CSVLGLQETQYF,TGCAGCGTTTTAGGTCTCCAAGAGACCCAGTACTTC
TRBJ2-3,many,TRBD1,TRBV5-1,CASRQTGGTDTQYF,TGCGCCAGCCGCCAAACAGGGGGCACAGATACGCAGTATTTT
TRBJ1-5,-,-,TRBV16,CASSHGGRINQPQHF,TGTGCCAGCAGCCATGGGGGACGGATTAATCAGCCCCAGCATTTT
TRBJ2-1,-,-,TRBV4-1,CASSPILDPHNEQFF,TGCGCCAGCAGCCCTATACTAGACCCCCACAATGAGCAGTTCTTC
TRBJ1-1,-,TRBD1,TRBV18,CASSPGTDRNTEAFF,TGTGCCAGCTCACCGGGGACAGATCGGAACACTGAAGCTTTCTTT
TRBJ2-1,many,TRBD2,TRBV20-1,CSRLAGSGSYNEQFF,TGCAGCAGACTAGCGGGGTCAGGCTCCTACAATGAGCAGTTCTTC
TRBJ2-4,-,-,TRBV2,CASNSGQNIQYF,TGTGCCAGCAATTCTGGACAAAACATTCAGTACTTC
TRBJ2-1,-,TRBD1,TRBV25-1,CASSESGTAKEQFF,TGTGCCAGCAGTGAATCGGGGACAGCGAAAGAGCAGTTCTTC
TRBJ2-5,-,-,TRBV4-1,CASSQTASPETQYF,TGCGCCAGCAGCCAAACAGCCAGCCCTGAGACCCAGTACTTC
TRBJ2-3,-,TRBD2,TRBV6-5,CASSGGGHTQYF,TGTGCCAGCAGCGGGGGGGGCCATACGCAGTATTTT
TRBJ2-5,-,-,TRBV20-1,CSAREALKTQYF,TGCAGTGCTAGAGAAGCCTTAAAGACCCAGTACTTC
TRBJ2-3,few,TRBD1,TRBV7-9,CASSLVIRQQGWADTQYF,TGTGCCAGCAGCTTAGTCATACGTCAACAGGGGTGGGCAGATACGCAGTATTTT
TRBJ1-2,-,-,TRBV4-1,CASSQGRATGLLYGYTF,TGCGCCAGCAGCCAAGGACGGGCCACAGGCTTGCTTTATGGCTACACCTTC
TRBJ2-7,many,-,TRBV21-1,CASSKERAGETYEQYF,TGTGCCAGCAGCAAAGAAAGAGCGGGGGAGACCTACGAGCAGTACTTC
TRBJ2-5,many,-,TRBV7-3,CASSPQSQETQYF,TGTGCCAGCAGCCCTCAATCCCAAGAGACCCAGTACTTC
TRBJ2-1,-,-,TRBV29-1,CSVEDPEKGQFF,TGCAGCGTTGAAGATCCCGAGAAAGGGCAGTTCTTC
TRBJ1-2,-,TRBD1,TRBV12-3/TRBV12-4,CASTTDRGYGYTF,TGTGCCAGTACAACGGACAGGGGGTATGGCTACACCTTC
TRBJ2-7,-,-,TRBV19,CASSIVVDYEQYF,TGTGCCAGTAGTATAGTTGTAGACTACGAGCAGTACTTC
TRBJ2-3,few,-,TRBV11-3,CASSPGGGPTDTQYF,TGTGCCAGCAGCCCAGGGGGGGGACCAACAGATACGCAGTATTTT
TRBJ1-6,-,TRBD1,TRBV18,CASSPQDRTKNSPLHF,TGTGCCAGCTCACCACAGGACAGGACTAAAAATTCACCCCTCCACTTT
TRBJ1-6,-,TRBD1,TRBV19,CASLRDSLNPNSPLHF,TGTGCCAGCCTGCGGGACAGCCTTAACCCCAATTCACCCCTCCACTTT
TRBJ2-3,-,-,TRBV29-1,CSGGPSTDTQYF,TGCAGCGGAGGACCCAGCACAGATACGCAGTATTTT
TRBJ2-1,many,TRBD2,TRBV6-6,CASTRLAVNEQFF,TGTGCCAGCACGCGACTAGCGGTCAATGAGCAGTTCTTC
TRBJ1-6,-,-,TRBV25-1,CASSDLGNSPLHF,TGTGCCAGCAGTGATTTGGGTAATTCACCCCTCCACTTT
TRBJ2-2,-,TRBD2,TRBV5-1,CATRARGDTGELFF,TGCGCCACCAGGGCCCGGGGGGACACCGGGGAGCTGTTTTTT
TRBJ2-3,-,-,TRBV25-1,CASSEFRGGHTQYF,TGTGCCAGCAGTGAATTTAGGGGGGGACATACGCAGTATTTT
TRBJ2-1,many,-,TRBV2,CASSEPNEQFF,TGTGCCAGCAGTGAGCCCAATGAGCAGTTCTTC
TRBJ1-2,few,-,TRBV5-6,CASSQGDFNYGYTF,TGTGCCAGCAGCCAGGGAGACTTTAACTATGGCTACACCTTC
TRBJ2-1,-,-,TRBV20-1,CSAREVGGSDNEQFF,TGCAGTGCTAGAGAGGTTGGGGGAAGTGACAATGAGCAGTTCTTC
TRBJ2-7,many,TRBD2,TRBV7-3,CASSSFGTSGRGEQYF,TGTGCCAGCAGCTCCTTCGGGACTAGCGGGAGAGGAGAGCAGTACTTC
TRBJ1-4,few,-,TRBV5-1,CASSLEGGNEKLFF,TGCGCCAGCAGCTTGGAGGGAGGGAATGAAAAACTGTTTTTT
TRBJ2-5,-,TRBD2,TRBV4-2,CASSHLTGTRSETQYF,TGTGCCAGCAGCCACCTCACCGGGACTAGGAGCGAGACCCAGTACTTC
TRBJ2-5,-,-,TRBV27,CASSPRQDGQETQYF,TGTGCCAGCAGTCCAAGACAGGATGGCCAAGAGACCCAGTACTTC
TRBJ1-1,-,-,TRBV29-1,CSVGETGNTEAFF,TGCAGCGTTGGAGAGACAGGGAACACTGAAGCTTTCTTT
TRBJ1-4,once,-,TRBV4-1,CASSQDGAPSNEKLFF,TGCGCCAGCAGCCAAGATGGAGCCCCTTCAAATGAAAAACTGTTTTTT
TRBJ2-1,-,TRBD1,TRBV2,CASTGGLGQGWNEQVF,TGTGCCAGCACCGGGGGTTTGGGACAGGGGTGGAATGAGCAGGTCTTC
TRBJ1-2,many,-,TRBV20-1,CSASDGNYGYTF,TGCAGTGCTAGTGACGGAAACTATGGCTACACCTTC
TRBJ1-2,few,-,TRBV20-1,CSARWQSYGYTF,TGCAGTGCTAGGTGGCAATCCTATGGCTACACCTTC
TRBJ2-7,many,-,TRBV6-5,CASSPQSSYEQYF,TGTGCCAGCAGTCCGCAGTCGAGCTACGAGCAGTACTTC
TRBJ2-1,-,-,TRBV12-3/TRBV12-4,CASSLRDLSDNEQFF,TGTGCCAGCAGTTTAAGGGACTTGAGCGACAATGAGCAGTTCTTC
TRBJ2-3,-,TRBD2,TRBV7-8,CASSSTSGRDTQYF,TGTGCCAGCAGCTCGACTAGCGGGAGAGATACGCAGTATTTT
TRBJ2-7,-,-,TRBV7-2,CASSLHPWADEQYF,TGTGCCAGCAGCCTCCATCCTTGGGCGGACGAGCAGTACTTC
TRBJ2-3,many,TRBD2,TRBV3-1,CASSHKRGQETDTQYF,TGTGCCAGCAGCCACAAGCGGGGCCAGGAGACAGATACGCAGTATTTT